A single T cell receptor (beta chain) is shown here with its context. Original analysis: Reference gene primers were amplified, and this amplification served to estimate nucleated cell counts. Here immunoSEQ multiplex PCR was the method, and the copy in TCRdb shows in-frame clones only, minus some. V, J and clone size are those of that table, while D and trimming were read from the DNA. The profile shows roughly 280,000 clones, about 85% of them singletons. The data derive from a study of blood T cell repertoires in COVID-19. Study information: Both acute and convalescent COVID-19 samples were obtained from the United States, Italy and Spain. T cells, B-cell-depleted T cells, or PBMCs provided the cDNA or gDNA that served as material.

V was pared by 8 bases and J by 12 bases, with 26 bases between. The CDR3 is 14 residues long. Germline V gene sequence: CDR1 SGHDT, CDR2 YYEEEE. Sequenced sample: peripheral blood. The receptor was derived from a man between 18 and 35 years old with active or convalescent COVID-19. The chain joins TRBV5-6 to TRBJ1-1; possibly TRBD1 for D (5 bases). The CDR3 DNA follows: TGTGCCAGTCTCCTTTGGGGCACCCCTGCCGCCCCTTTCTTT. It specifies CASLLWGTPAAPFF.